Below, 5 T cell receptor beta chains from the same sample are listed, as sequenced in a study of patients with pleural tuberculosis. TCRdb called the reads again in MiXCR, with one record for every CDR3 protein. Among 45,000 to 60,000 distinct CDR3 sequences, about 7.3% were seen once, and the ten largest hold 15% to 20%. These receptors all come from a human donor with pleural tuberculosis.

This clonotype has a count of ten or more. This chain joins TRBV9 and TRBJ1-1; D is unresolved. This CDR3 contains 15 residues. The germline CDR1 and CDR2 sequences are SGDLS and YYNGEE. Trimming stripped 0 bases from V and 0 bases from J, with 9 bases between. The CDR3 DNA reads as TGTGCCAGCAGCGTAGAAACAGCCATGAACACTGAAGCTTTCTTT. It encodes CASSVETAMNTEAFF.

V is TRBV11-1 and J is TRBJ2-7; D is uncertain. Germline CDR1 SGHAT, CDR2 FQDESV (reference sequence). CDR3 length: 14 residues. Deletions cut 5 bases from V and 1 base from J, with 12 bases between. CDR3 amino acids: CASSPAVSSYEQYF. The CDR3 nucleotides are TGTGCCAGCAGCCCGGCTGTAAGTTCCTACGAGCAGTACTTC.

This clonotype was counted many times. CDR3 sequence: CASSILLGTEAFF. The CDR3 DNA is TGTGCCAGTAGTATCCTATTAGGCACTGAAGCTTTCTTT. The chain recombines TRBV19 with TRBJ1-1; D call uncertain. CDR1 is LNHDA and CDR2 is SQIVND in the germline V gene (reference sequence). The CDR3 has 13 residues. The V gene lost 3 bases and the J gene lost 4 bases, with 9 bases spanning the gap.

This clonotype occurred many times. J is TRBJ1-5 and V is TRBV6-2 or TRBV6-3, with 7 bases fitting TRBD1. Germline CDR1 MNHEY, CDR2 SVGEGT. The CDR3 is 14 residues long. With V trimmed by 2 bases and J by 5 bases, 3 bases remained unmatched. CDR3 amino acids: CASSYAQGYQPQHF. The CDR3 DNA follows: TGTGCCAGCAGTTACGCACAGGGGTATCAGCCCCAGCATTTT.

This clonotype has a count of ten or more. This chain uses TRBV20-1 with TRBJ2-5, with 11 positions matching TRBD2. Germline V lookup: CDR1 DFQATT, CDR2 SNEGSKA (reference sequence). Trimming took 3 bases from V and 2 from J; bases not matched to a gene: 5. The CDR3 sequence is 15 residues long. CDR3 region: CSARLASGRQETQYF. CDR3 in DNA: TGCAGTGCTAGGTTGGCTAGCGGGAGGCAAGAGACCCAGTACTTC.